The entry that follows covers one TCR beta chain sequence. No antigen is known for it. The data were taken from a study of graft-versus-host responses after intestinal transplantation. Looking at the study overall: Multivisceral, liver-intestinal, or isolated intestinal grafts were transplanted into recipients.

Broader study findings: Recipient marrow contained GvH clones, some of which appeared first in ileum or blood. Early post-transplant HvG declines tracked with peak circulating GvH clone levels. Those patients showing graft-donor T cell macrochimerism displayed high graft-versus-host to host-versus-graft clonal ratios in allografts.

Assay used: immunoSEQ multiplex PCR; TCRdb lists only in-frame clones, some missing. The table records about 100,000 clones, around 91% of them present only once. Unmatched junction bases numbered 2, after V lost 3 bases and J lost 1 base. The CDR3 is made up of 15 amino acids. Germline assignment: CDR1 KGHSH and CDR2 LQKENI. This receptor was taken from a human donor who was the organ donor for an intestinal transplant. Sequenced material: unstimulated CD4+ T cells sorted from spleen or lymph node cells, taken before transplant. This chain joins TRBV18 and TRBJ1-4; 7 nucleotides align to TRBD1. Here the CDR3 DNA reads TGTGCCAGCTCACCGCGACAGGGAACTAATGAAAAACTGTTTTTT. Its protein product is CASSPRQGTNEKLFF.